The TCR beta chain described here comes from a study of blood T cell repertoires in COVID-19. About the research overall: Sites across the United States, Italy and Spain contributed samples from acute and convalescent COVID-19.

The CDR3 runs 14 residues. Looked up from germline, CDR1 is MDHEN and CDR2 is SYDVKM. V shed 3 bases, J shed 5 bases, and the junction held 6 bases outside the gene matches. Methods used by the authors: Estimation of nucleated cell counts was performed using reference gene primer amplification. The data were produced by immunoSEQ multiplex PCR, yet TCRdb's version contains in-frame clones alone and is incomplete. V and J calls and clone size come straight from that table; D and trimming were deduced from the DNA. Found here are about 200,000 clones, about 82% of them singletons; the top ten hold about 5.6%.

Specimen: PBMCs or T cells enriched from blood (not recorded which). V is TRBV28 and J is TRBJ1-1; the match to TRBD1 covers 7 bases. The TCR comes from a man aged 35-49 years with acute COVID-19. The CDR3 here is CASSLRQGGTEAFF. The CDR3 DNA is TGTGCCAGCAGTTTGCGACAGGGAGGAACTGAAGCTTTCTTT.